The source of this T cell receptor (beta chain) is a study of T cell responses to AZD1222 COVID-19 vaccine. Points from the study as a whole: There were mostly white British donors and more females than males, and clonal diversity was possibly underestimated. Reports indicate that nearly half of spike-specific TCRs are directed at unmutated variant regions. Only after the peak T cell response were repertoires sampled.

Generated by immunoSEQ multiplex PCR, the TCRdb table keeps only in-frame clones and is missing some. This sample yields 180,000 or so clones, of which approximately 95% are seen a single time; roughly 1% belongs to the top ten. Germline CDR1 MDHEN, CDR2 SYDVKM. The trim removed 3 bases at V and 7 bases at J, leaving 4 bases unmatched. The CDR3 loop spans 14 amino acids. Timing groups of about 4 and about 12 weeks for second doses were pooled. With regard to this clone: Its antigen is undetermined.

This sequence originates from an adult who received the AZD1222 COVID-19 vaccine. The chain joins TRBV28 to TRBJ1-2; 11 bases are a match to TRBD1. This specimen was peripheral blood, taken 28 days after the second AZD1222 dose. CDR3 in amino acids: CASSLDRGRFGYTF. The CDR3, as DNA: TGTGCCAGCAGTTTGGACAGGGGGCGTTTTGGCTACACCTTC.